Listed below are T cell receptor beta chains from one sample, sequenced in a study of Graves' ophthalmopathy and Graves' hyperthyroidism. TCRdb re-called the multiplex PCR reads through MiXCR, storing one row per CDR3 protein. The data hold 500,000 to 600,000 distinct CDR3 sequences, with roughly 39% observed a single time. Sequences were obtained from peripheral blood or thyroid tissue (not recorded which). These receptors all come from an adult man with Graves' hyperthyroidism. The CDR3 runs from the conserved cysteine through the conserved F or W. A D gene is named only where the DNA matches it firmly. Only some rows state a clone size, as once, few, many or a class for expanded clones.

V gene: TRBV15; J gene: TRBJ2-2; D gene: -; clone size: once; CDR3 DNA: TGTGCCACCAGCAGCGACGGTAGCGCCGGGGAGCTGTTTTTT; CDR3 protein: CATSSDGSAGELFF
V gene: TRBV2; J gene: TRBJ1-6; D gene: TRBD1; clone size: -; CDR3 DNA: TGTGCCAGCAGTGACGCAGGGGGCTCACCCCTCCACTTT; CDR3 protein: CASSDAGGSPLHF
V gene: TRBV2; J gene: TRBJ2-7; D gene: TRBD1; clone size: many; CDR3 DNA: TGTGCCAGCAGTTCCTACAGGGGACCCTCCTACGAGCAGTACTTC; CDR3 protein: CASSSYRGPSYEQYF
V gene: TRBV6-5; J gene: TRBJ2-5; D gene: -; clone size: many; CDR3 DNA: TGTGCCAGCAGGTTGGGGGGATACCAAGAGACCCAGTACTTC; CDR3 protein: CASRLGGYQETQYF
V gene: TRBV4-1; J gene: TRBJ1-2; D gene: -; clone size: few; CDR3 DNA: TGCGCCAGCAGCCCCCCCGGACAAAGCGACTATGGCTACACCTTC; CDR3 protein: CASSPPGQSDYGYTF
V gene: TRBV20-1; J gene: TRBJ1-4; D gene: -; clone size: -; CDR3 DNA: TGCAGTGGCAGGGTTTTACTAGATGAAAAACTGTTTTTT; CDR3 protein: CSGRVLLDEKLFF
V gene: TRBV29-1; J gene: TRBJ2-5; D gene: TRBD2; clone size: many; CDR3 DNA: TGCAGCGTTGAAGTGGTCGGGAGGCAAGAGACCCAGTACTTC; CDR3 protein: CSVEVVGRQETQYF
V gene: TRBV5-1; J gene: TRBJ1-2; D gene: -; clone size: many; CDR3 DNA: TGCGCCAGCAGCTCGACCCTCGGGACCTTCAATTATGGCTACACCTTC; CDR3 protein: CASSSTLGTFNYGYTF
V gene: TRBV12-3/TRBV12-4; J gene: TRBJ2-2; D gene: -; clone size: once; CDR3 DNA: TGTGCCAGCATTTGGGGGATGAACACCGGGGAGCTGTTTTTT; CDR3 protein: CASIWGMNTGELFF
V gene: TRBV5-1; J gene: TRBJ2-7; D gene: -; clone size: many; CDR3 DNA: TGCGCCAGCAGCTTGGCCGTGGGGAACGAGCAGTACTTC; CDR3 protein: CASSLAVGNEQYF
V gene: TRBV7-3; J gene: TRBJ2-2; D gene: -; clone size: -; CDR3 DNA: TGTGCCAGCAGCTTATTTCCGGAGGCCTACACCGGGGAGCTGTTTTTT; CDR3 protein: CASSLFPEAYTGELFF
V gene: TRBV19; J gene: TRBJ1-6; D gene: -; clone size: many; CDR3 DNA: TGTGCCAGTAGTACCCCGGACAGAGGGACCAATTCACCCCTCCACTTT; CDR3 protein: CASSTPDRGTNSPLHF
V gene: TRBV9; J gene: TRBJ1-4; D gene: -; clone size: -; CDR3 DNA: TGTGCCAGCAGCGTAGTGGCTAGCGGGGCGTCTGAAAAACTGTTTTTT; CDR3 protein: CASSVVASGASEKLFF
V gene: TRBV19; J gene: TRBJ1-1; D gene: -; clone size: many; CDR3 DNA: TGTGCCAGTAGTGAAGACACCTCGAACACTGAAGCTTTCTTT; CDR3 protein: CASSEDTSNTEAFF
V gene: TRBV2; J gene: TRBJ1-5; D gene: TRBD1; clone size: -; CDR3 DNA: TGTGCCAGCAGGGACAGGCTTAATCAGCCCCAGCATTTT; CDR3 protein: CASRDRLNQPQHF
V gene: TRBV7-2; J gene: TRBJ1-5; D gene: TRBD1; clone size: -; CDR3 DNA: TGTGCCAGCAGCTCCCTCCGGGACAGTTTAAAGGATCAGCCCCAGCATTTT; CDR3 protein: CASSSLRDSLKDQPQHF
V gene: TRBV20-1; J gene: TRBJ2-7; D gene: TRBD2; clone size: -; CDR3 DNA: TGCAGTGCTAGAGTAAACCCCCAACTAGCGGGAGTCTACGAGCAGTACTTC; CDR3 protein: CSARVNPQLAGVYEQYF